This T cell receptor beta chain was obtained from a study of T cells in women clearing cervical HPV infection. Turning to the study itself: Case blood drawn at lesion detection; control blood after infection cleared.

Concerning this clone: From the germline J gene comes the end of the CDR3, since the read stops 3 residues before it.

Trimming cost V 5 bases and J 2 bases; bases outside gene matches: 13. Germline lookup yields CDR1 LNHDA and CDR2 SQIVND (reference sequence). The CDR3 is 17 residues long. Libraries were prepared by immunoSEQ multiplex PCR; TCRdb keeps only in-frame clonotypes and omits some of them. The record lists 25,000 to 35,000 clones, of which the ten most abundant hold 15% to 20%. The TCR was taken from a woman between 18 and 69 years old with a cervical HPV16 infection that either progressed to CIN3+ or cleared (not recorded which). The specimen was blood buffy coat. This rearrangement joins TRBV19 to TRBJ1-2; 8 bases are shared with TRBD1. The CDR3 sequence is CASSPGTGKEGNYGYTF. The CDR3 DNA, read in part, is TGTGCCAGTAGTCCTGGGACAGGCAAAGAGGGGAACTATGGC.